These 28 T cell receptor beta chains were all obtained from the same sample, sequenced in a study of T cell responses to AZD1222 COVID-19 vaccine. Assay used: immunoSEQ multiplex PCR; TCRdb lists only in-frame clones, some missing. The repertoire holds more than 70,000 clones, with about 85% as singletons. Material: peripheral blood, obtained on day 0 of AZD1222 vaccination. All receptors come from an adult in good health.

V is TRBV2 and J is TRBJ2-4; D unclear. V lost 8 bases and J lost 4, with 15 bases in between. This CDR3 comprises 14 residues. In germline, CDR1 is SNHLY, CDR2 FYNNEI. CDR3 protein: CASERWTEKNIQYF. The DNA of the CDR3 is TGTGCCAGCGAGAGGTGGACGGAAAAAAACATTCAGTACTTC.

The J gene is TRBJ2-3, the V gene TRBV6-5; D possibly uses TRBD1 or TRBD2 (5 bases each). With 6 bases removed from V and 4 bases from J, the gap between germline ends came to 14 bases. The CDR3 is 14 amino acids. Germline assignment: CDR1 MNHEY and CDR2 SVGAGI. The CDR3 region has the DNA TGTGCCAGCAGCACCGGTGGGGGACCAGATACGCAGTATTTT. Amino acid sequence: CASSTGGGPDTQYF.

The gene calls are TRBV14 and TRBJ1-1, with 7 positions matching TRBD1. After removal of 4 bases from V and 4 bases from J, the junction contained 3 bases not matched to a gene. CDR3 length: 13 amino acids. The germline gives CDR1 SGHDN, CDR2 FVKESK. The CDR3 loop reads CASSPQGGTEAFF. The CDR3, as DNA: TGTGCCAGCAGCCCCCAGGGGGGCACTGAAGCTTTCTTT. The complete variable domain, with remaining parts taken from reference TRBV14 and TRBJ1-1, reads EAGVTQFPSHSVIEKGQTVTLRCDPISGHDNLYWYRRVMGKEIKFLLHFVKESKQDESGMPNNRFLAERTGGTYSTLKVQPAELEDSGVYFCASSPQGGTEAFFGQGTRLTVV.

The chain joins TRBV5-5 to TRBJ1-5; D is possibly TRBD1 (5 bases). This CDR3 region has 17 residues. V lost 2 bases and J lost 5, with 20 bases in between. Germline assignment: CDR1 SGHKS and CDR2 YYEKEE (reference sequence). For the CDR3, the DNA is TGTGCCAGCAGCTTAGACAGTTTGGGGCTTCAATATCAGCCCCAGCATTTT. It specifies CASSLDSLGLQYQPQHF.

CDR3 sequence reads: CASSPLDRNYGYTF. The CDR3 coding sequence is TGTGCCAGCAGTCCCCTGGACAGAAACTATGGCTACACCTTC. V usage is TRBV6-5 and J usage is TRBJ1-2, with TRBD1 as a possible D gene (6 bases). Deletions cut 5 bases from V and 2 bases from J, with 12 bases between. This CDR3 has 14 residues. CDR1 is MNHEY, CDR2 SVGAGI, per germline.

The chain links TRBV4-1 to TRBJ2-7; TRBD1 is a possible D gene (6 bases). V lost 6 bases to trimming and J lost 7 bases, with 19 bases between them. CDR1 and CDR2 (germline): MGHRA, YSYEKL. This CDR3 is 14 amino acids long. The CDR3 sequence: CASRGMDSVSEQYF. Written as DNA, the CDR3 is TGCGCCAGCAGGGGCATGGACAGTGTCTCGGAGCAGTACTTC.

This rearrangement joins TRBV11-1 to TRBJ2-3; 9 bases fit TRBD2. There are 16 residues in the CDR3. V lost 1 base, J lost 2 bases, and 4 bases stayed unmatched. The germline V gene has CDR1 SGHAT and CDR2 FQDESV (reference sequence). CDR3 region: CASSLGASGVTDTQYF. The CDR3 region has the DNA TGTGCCAGCAGCTTAGGTGCTAGCGGGGTCACAGATACGCAGTATTTT.

CDR3 nucleotides: TGTGCCAGTAGTACAGGGGGATCCTACAATGAGCAGTTCTTC. Protein sequence: CASSTGGSYNEQFF. This rearrangement joins TRBV19 to TRBJ2-1; TRBD1 matches at 7 bases. Trimming at V came to 4 bases and at J to 1 base, leaving 1 base not matched to a gene. CDR1 and CDR2 (germline): LNHDA, SQIVND (reference sequence). The CDR3 contains 14 residues.

This clone was recorded once. The V gene is TRBV4-3, the J gene TRBJ1-3, with D unresolved. The V gene lost 3 bases and the J gene lost 4 bases, with 16 bases spanning the gap. The CDR3 sequence is 16 residues long. Germline lookup yields CDR1 LGHNA and CDR2 YSLEER. The DNA of the CDR3 is TGCGCCAGCAGCCAGTTCCCGGGGAATCAAGGAAACACCATATATTTT. Translating it yields CASSQFPGNQGNTIYF.

The V call is TRBV4-2, the J call TRBJ1-1, with 9 nucleotides matching TRBD1. This CDR3 has 14 amino acids. Trimming took 3 bases from V and 4 from J; bases not matched to a gene: 3. From germline, CDR1 is LGHNA and CDR2 YNFKEQ. CDR3 nucleotide sequence: TGTGCCAGCAGCCAGTTGACAGGGGGCACTGAAGCTTTCTTT. Translated, it gives CASSQLTGGTEAFF.

The J gene is TRBJ1-3, the V gene TRBV29-1; TRBD1 might be the D (6 bases). V was cut by 6 bases and J by 8 bases, with 17 bases left in between. Germline lookup yields CDR1 SQVTM and CDR2 ANQGSEA. The CDR3 consists of 13 residues. The CDR3 reads CSVRGPLRDTIYF. In nucleotides, the CDR3 is TGCAGCGTCAGGGGACCGTTGCGAGACACCATATATTTT.

This rearrangement joins TRBV10-3 to TRBJ1-2; 7 bases are a match to TRBD1. Germline trimming cut 10 bases from V and 3 bases from J; bases unmatched to any gene: 5. CDR1 and CDR2 from the germline V gene are ENHRY and SYGVKD. The CDR3 runs to 12 residues. The CDR3 DNA is TGTGCCACCAAAGACAGGGACTATGGCTACACCTTC. Translated: CATKDRDYGYTF.

This sequence joins TRBV6-5 and TRBJ1-5, with 9 bases lining up with TRBD1. The CDR3 sequence is 15 residues long. Germline V lookup: CDR1 MNHEY, CDR2 SVGAGI. The V gene end was trimmed by 4 bases and the J gene end by 2 bases; junction bases not matched to a gene: 3. The chain's CDR3 is CASSSRTGGNQPQHF. The CDR3, as DNA: TGTGCCAGCAGTTCCCGGACAGGGGGCAATCAGCCCCAGCATTTT.

The chain has TRBV6-5 and TRBJ2-1; D ambiguous. In germline, CDR1 is MNHEY, CDR2 SVGAGI. Trimming left V 6 bases short and J 2 bases short, with 11 bases between. The CDR3 consists of 14 residues. CDR3 region: CASSLAGAYNEQFF. CDR3 sequence (DNA): TGTGCCAGCAGCCTTGCCGGCGCCTACAATGAGCAGTTCTTC.

The V and J genes are TRBV11-2 and TRBJ1-3; D perhaps matches TRBD1 (6 bases). This CDR3 has 16 residues. Looked up from germline, CDR1 is SGHAT and CDR2 is FQNNGV. V was trimmed by 5 bases and J by 4 bases, leaving 18 bases between them. The CDR3 region has the DNA TGTGCCAGCAGCCTCACTATGGGGGGCGCAGGAAACACCATATATTTT. Translating gives CASSLTMGGAGNTIYF.

The chain couples TRBV9 to TRBJ2-1, with 7 nucleotides matching TRBD2. Germline V gene lookup returns CDR1 SGDLS and CDR2 YYNGEE. Trimming removed 0 bases from V and 2 bases from J; junction bases left unmatched: 8. The CDR3 runs 17 residues. The CDR3 is CASSVGGGGHTYNEQFF. CDR3 bases: TGTGCCAGCAGCGTAGGTGGGGGGGGTCATACCTACAATGAGCAGTTCTTC.

This chain's CDR3 is CASSLGGQGNQPQHF. The CDR3 nucleotides are TGTGCCAGCAGCTTGGGGGGGCAAGGAAATCAGCCCCAGCATTTT. The chain is built from TRBV13 and TRBJ1-5; weak D call: TRBD1 (6 bases). The CDR3 length is 15 residues. The V end was cut by 3 bases, the J end by 4 bases, with 13 bases between. Looked up from germline, CDR1 is PRHDT and CDR2 is FYEKMQ (reference sequence).

The chain employs TRBV7-2 and TRBJ1-1; D is perhaps TRBD1 (5 bases). This CDR3 contains 15 residues. The V end was cut by 4 bases, the J end by 4 bases, with 16 bases between. Looked up from germline, CDR1 is SGHTA and CDR2 is FQGNSA. The CDR3 loop is CASSSLGRVGTEAFF. CDR3 DNA: TGTGCCAGCAGCTCCCTGGGCAGGGTTGGCACTGAAGCTTTCTTT.

The chain carries TRBV25-1 and TRBJ1-6; D remains ambiguous. V was pared by 6 bases and J by 3 bases, with 6 bases between. CDR3 length: 13 residues. From germline, CDR1 is MGHDK and CDR2 SYGVNS. CDR3 region: CASSDDYNSPLHF. In nucleotides, the CDR3 is TGTGCCAGCAGCGATGACTATAATTCACCCCTCCACTTT.

The J gene is TRBJ1-5, the V gene TRBV7-9; D is ambiguous. Germline V gene lookup returns CDR1 SEHNR and CDR2 FQNEAQ (reference sequence). This CDR3 has 15 amino acids. Trimming cost V 2 bases and J 1 base, with 9 bases left between them. DNA of the CDR3: TGTGCCAGCAGCTTATTCATGGGCAGCAATCAGCCCCAGCATTTT. Its protein product is CASSLFMGSNQPQHF.

This sequence joins TRBV18 and TRBJ1-1; D is uncertain. Germline V gives CDR1 KGHSH, CDR2 LQKENI. The V end was cut by 6 bases, the J end by 6 bases, with 11 bases between. The CDR3 consists of 12 residues. The CDR3 nucleotides are TGTGCCAGCTCCCTGAGTCAGGCTGAAGCTTTCTTT. It encodes CASSLSQAEAFF.

The chain combines TRBV19 with TRBJ2-7; TRBD1 is a possible D gene (5 bases). Germline V gene lookup returns CDR1 LNHDA and CDR2 SQIVND (reference sequence). The CDR3 runs to 11 residues. Trimming took off 7 bases at V and 3 bases at J, with 7 bases between the two ends. For the CDR3, the DNA is TGTGCCAGTATCGGACACTACGAGCAGTACTTC. Protein sequence: CASIGHYEQYF.

CDR3 residues: CASSPPGTPQGEQFF. CDR3 bases: TGTGCCAGCTCACCACCCGGGACCCCCCAGGGTGAGCAGTTCTTC. V gene TRBV18 combines with J gene TRBJ2-1; D is tentatively TRBD1 or TRBD2 (5 bases each). The V gene lost 0 bases and the J gene lost 9 bases, with 15 bases spanning the gap. Germline CDR1 KGHSH, CDR2 LQKENI. The length of the CDR3 is 15 residues.

The chain is built from TRBV24-1 and TRBJ2-7; TRBD2 matches 13 bases. This CDR3 contains 17 residues. V gave up 5 bases and J gave up 3 bases; unmatched junction bases: 9. Germline values: CDR1 KGHDR, CDR2 SFDVKD. CDR3 nucleotide sequence: TGTGCCACCAGTGGCTCAGGGGGGACTAGCGGGGTCTACGAGCAGTACTTC. Translating it yields CATSGSGGTSGVYEQYF.

In this sample, this clone turned up once. The V call is TRBV10-2, the J call TRBJ1-5, with 7 bases fitting TRBD1. V lost 1 base, J lost 7 bases, and 4 bases stayed unmatched. Germline-derived CDR1 and CDR2 are WSHSY and SAAADI. There are 14 residues in the CDR3. The CDR3 reads CASSEWQGVQPQHF. CDR3 DNA sequence: TGCGCCAGCAGTGAGTGGCAGGGGGTCCAGCCCCAGCATTTT.

The V call is TRBV7-8, the J call TRBJ1-5, with D perhaps matching TRBD1 (5 bases). The CDR3 has 16 amino acids. Germline V lookup: CDR1 SGHVS, CDR2 FQNEAQ. V dropped 5 bases and J dropped 2 bases, with 16 bases sitting between them. The CDR3 spells CASSIETGGGNQPQHF. CDR3 bases: TGTGCCAGCAGCATCGAGACTGGGGGAGGCAATCAGCCCCAGCATTTT.

The gene calls are TRBV2 and TRBJ2-3; 10 nucleotides align to TRBD2. This CDR3 comprises 17 residues. V lost 7 bases to trimming and J lost 1 base; unmatched junction nucleotides: 11. Germline assignment: CDR1 SNHLY and CDR2 FYNNEI. The CDR3 DNA reads as TGTGCCAGCATCCGGCTAGCGGGGGTCTTTGGCACAGATACGCAGTATTTT. Amino acid sequence: CASIRLAGVFGTDTQYF.

The chain employs TRBV5-1 and TRBJ2-2; TRBD2 agrees at 9 bases. V shed 0 bases, J shed 5 bases, and the junction held 2 bases outside the gene matches. CDR3 length equals 15 residues. From germline, CDR1 is SGHRS and CDR2 YFSETQ. Here the CDR3 DNA reads TGCGCCAGCAGCTTGGGACTAGCGGAGACCGGGGAGCTGTTTTTT. This encodes CASSLGLAETGELFF.